The 26 T cell receptor beta chains below were found in one sample sequenced in a study of T cell repertoires in cytomegalovirus infection. Their specific antigens are unknown. TCRdb itself ran the reads through MiXCR, one entry per CDR3 protein. Among 100,000 or so distinct CDR3 sequences listed, roughly two fifths were seen once. Material: CD8+ T cells from cultured PBMCs, obtained from culture after CMV antigen stimulation. These receptors came from a human donor in good health (CMV status not recorded). Some clones in this sample may be carry-over from other donors' samples.

The rearrangement uses TRBV11-2 and TRBJ1-1; no definite D call. Germline CDR1 SGHAT, CDR2 FQNNGV. Deletions cut 2 bases from V and 6 bases from J, with 13 bases between. CDR3 length equals 14 residues. The CDR3 DNA sequence: TGTGCCAGCAGCTTAAATGCAGGTGGGGCTGAAGCTTTCTTT. Translation gives CASSLNAGGAEAFF.

This clonotype was seen repeatedly, ten times or more. The V gene is TRBV4-1, the J gene TRBJ2-7, with 7 nucleotides matching TRBD2. The J segment lost 0 bases and the V segment lost 1 base, leaving 3 bases of the junction unmatched. CDR3 length equals 15 residues. CDR1 and CDR2 (germline): MGHRA, YSYEKL. DNA of the CDR3: TGCGCCAGCAGCCAAGCCAGCGGGGCCTCCTACGAGCAGTACTTC. It yields the protein CASSQASGASYEQYF.

This clonotype was seen a few times. The chain uses TRBV6-1 and TRBJ2-7; D assignment may be TRBD1 or TRBD2 (5 bases each). The CDR3 length is 14 residues. V lost 5 bases and J 3 bases, leaving 14 bases between the germline ends. Germline-derived CDR1 and CDR2 are MNHNS and SASEGT. CDR3 nucleotide sequence: TGTGCCAGCAGTTTTCGGGACGGAGTCTACGAGCAGTACTTC. This codes for CASSFRDGVYEQYF.

The sample holds many counts of this clonotype. This chain uses TRBV7-8 with TRBJ2-3, with 12 bases lining up with TRBD1. CDR1 is SGHVS and CDR2 is FQNEAQ in the germline V gene. V was pared by 0 bases and J by 2 bases, with 6 bases of the junction left unmatched. The CDR3 length is 18 residues. In nucleotides, the CDR3 is TGTGCCAGCAGCTTAGCCCCGGGACAGGGGGCCTCCACAGATACGCAGTATTTT. Translating gives CASSLAPGQGASTDTQYF.

The table lists this clonotype with a few counts. The rearrangement joins TRBV19 to TRBJ1-1, with D unclear. Deletions cut 7 bases from V and 0 bases from J, with 9 bases between. The CDR3 runs 13 residues. The germline gives CDR1 LNHDA, CDR2 SQIVND (reference sequence). CDR3 bases: TGTGCCAGTACCAAGATCCTGAACACTGAAGCTTTCTTT. It codes for CASTKILNTEAFF. Using reference TRBV19 and TRBJ1-1 for the parts outside the CDR3, the full variable domain is DGGITQSPKYLFRKEGQNVTLSCEQNLNHDAMYWYRQDPGQGLRLIYYSQIVNDFQKGDIAEGYSVSREKKESFPLTVTSAQKNPTAFYLCASTKILNTEAFFGQGTRLTVV.

The gene calls are TRBV7-9 and TRBJ1-2; no clear D gene. CDR3 size: 16 residues. V shed 3 bases and J shed 7 bases, with 21 bases lying between them. Germline-derived CDR1 and CDR2 are SEHNR and FQNEAQ (reference sequence). The CDR3 DNA sequence: TGTGCCAGCAGCTTTATCGACACCGTTTTGATGGGTGGCTACACCTTC. Translating it yields CASSFIDTVLMGGYTF.

This chain uses TRBV12-3 or TRBV12-4 with TRBJ1-1; D not certain. Between the trimmed V and J ends, which lost 3 bases and 1 base, there was a span of 9 bases. The CDR3 consists of 14 residues. CDR3 nucleotides: TGTGCCAGCAGTTTTTTCCTTGGGAACACTGAAGCTTTCTTT. Translated, it gives CASSFFLGNTEAFF.

This sequence joins TRBV7-6 and TRBJ2-5; 8 bases are a match to TRBD1. Germline assignment: CDR1 SGHVS and CDR2 FNYEAQ. CDR3 length: 13 amino acids. DNA for the CDR3: TGTGTTCTGGACAGGGTTAATCTAGAGACCCAGTACTTC. The encoded protein is CVLDRVNLETQYF.

V is TRBV7-9 and J is TRBJ1-6; 9 bases agree with TRBD1. CDR1 is SEHNR and CDR2 is FQNEAQ in the germline V gene (reference sequence). V gave up 1 base and J gave up 8 bases; unmatched junction bases: 3. This CDR3 comprises 15 residues. CDR3 nucleotide sequence: TGTGCCAGCAGCTTAGTAGGGACAGGGTATTCACCCCTCCACTTT. It translates to CASSLVGTGYSPLHF.

This chain joins TRBV7-9 and TRBJ2-2; the D gene could be TRBD1 or TRBD2 (5 bases each). The CDR3 is 15 residues long. Trimming stripped 5 bases from V and 7 bases from J, with 17 bases between. Germline V gives CDR1 SEHNR, CDR2 FQNEAQ (reference sequence). In DNA form, the CDR3 reads TGTGCCAGCAGCCTGCCGGGGTACCAGGGCGGGGAGCTGTTTTTT. This sequence encodes CASSLPGYQGGELFF.

J is TRBJ2-7 and V is TRBV12-3 or TRBV12-4; D might be TRBD2 (6 bases). Trimming pared 5 bases from V and 7 bases from J, leaving 15 bases between. This CDR3 comprises 13 residues. The CDR3 loop reads CASSVTGTAEQYF. CDR3 bases: TGTGCCAGCAGTGTCACCGGGACTGCGGAGCAGTACTTC.

This chain links TRBV9 with TRBJ2-3; D ambiguous. Trimming removed 0 bases at V and 1 base at J, with 3 bases between. The CDR3 runs 13 residues. In germline, CDR1 is SGDLS, CDR2 YYNGEE. Written as DNA, the CDR3 is TGTGCCAGCAGCGTAGATGGCACAGATACGCAGTATTTT. It translates to CASSVDGTDTQYF. Supplemented by reference TRBV9 and TRBJ2-3, the full variable domain reads DSGVTQTPKHLITATGQRVTLRCSPRSGDLSVYWYQQSLDQGLQFLIQYYNGEERAKGNILERFSAQQFPDLHSELNLSSLELGDSALYFCASSVDGTDTQYFGPGTRLTVL.

A single count supports this clonotype. One end of the junction varies from germline; a read error may be responsible. V gene TRBV10-3 combines with J gene TRBJ2-5, with 8 bases matching TRBD1. This CDR3 region has 15 residues. Germline CDR1 reads ENHRY; CDR2 reads SYGVKD. Written as DNA, the CDR3 is TGTGCCATCAGTGAGATGACAGGGGTCCAAGGGACCCAGTACTTC. This encodes CAISEMTGVQGTQYF.

The gene calls are TRBV18 and TRBJ2-5; D remains unclear. Germline loops: CDR1 KGHSH, CDR2 LQKENI. There are 12 residues in the CDR3. Between the trimmed V and J ends, which lost 2 bases and 4 bases, there was a span of 5 bases. The CDR3 reads CASSPFGETQYF. The CDR3 DNA sequence: TGTGCCAGCTCACCATTTGGAGAGACCCAGTACTTC.

This sequence joins TRBV2 and TRBJ1-1; possible D gene TRBD1, 5 bases. The CDR3 is made up of 15 amino acids. The germline V and J ends were trimmed by 4 bases and 0 bases, with 12 bases remaining between them. CDR1 and CDR2 from the germline V gene are SNHLY and FYNNEI. The DNA of the CDR3 is TGTGCCAGCAGTGCCTCCGGGGGGGTGAACACTGAAGCTTTCTTT. This translates into CASSASGGVNTEAFF.

J is TRBJ2-7 and V is TRBV12-3 or TRBV12-4; a weak D match, TRBD2 (5 bases). Between the trimmed V and J ends, which lost 5 bases and 7 bases, there was a span of 21 bases. This CDR3 is 15 amino acids long. In nucleotides, the CDR3 is TGTGCCAGCAGTGGGTCTAGCCTCCCCCAGTGGGAGCAGTACTTC. Protein sequence: CASSGSSLPQWEQYF.

This CDR3 is CAISAGAREQYF. In DNA, the CDR3 is TGTGCCATCAGTGCGGGGGCGAGGGAGCAGTACTTC. This chain joins TRBV10-3 and TRBJ2-7; TRBD1 or TRBD2 may be the D gene (6 bases each). The CDR3 has 12 amino acids. Germline CDR1 reads ENHRY; CDR2 reads SYGVKD. V lost 4 bases, J lost 7 bases, and 11 bases lay in between.

This clonotype was observed a handful of times. This rearrangement joins TRBV7-8 to TRBJ2-3, with D maybe TRBD2 (5 bases). Per the germline V gene, CDR1 is SGHVS and CDR2 is FQNEAQ. Trimming left V 5 bases short and J 0 bases short, with 12 bases between. The CDR3 spans 15 residues. The CDR3 DNA reads as TGTGCCAGCAGCGATCTAGCCAGGAGCACAGATACGCAGTATTTT. Amino acids: CASSDLARSTDTQYF.

The V gene is TRBV6-5, the J gene TRBJ2-3; 13 bases align to TRBD2. The V segment lost 5 bases and the J segment 11 bases; nucleotides outside the gene matches: 10. The CDR3 covers 15 residues. Germline-derived CDR1 and CDR2 are MNHEY and SVGAGI. CDR3 amino acids: CASSLGTSGAGGQYF. CDR3 in DNA: TGTGCCAGCAGTCTTGGGACTAGCGGGGCGGGGGGGCAGTATTTT.

In this sample, this clonotype turned up a few times. The chain joins TRBV19 to TRBJ1-5; D is unresolved. V was clipped by 1 base and J by 0 bases, with 7 bases between them. Germline values: CDR1 LNHDA, CDR2 SQIVND (reference sequence). The length of the CDR3 is 15 residues. CDR3 bases: TGTGCCAGTAGTATAGTTCCGTCTAGCAATCAGCCCCAGCATTTT. Amino acid sequence: CASSIVPSSNQPQHF.

The V call is TRBV7-9, the J call TRBJ2-7; D might be TRBD1 (6 bases). The germline V gene encodes CDR1 SEHNR and CDR2 FQNEAQ (reference sequence). This CDR3 contains 12 residues. V lost 4 bases and J lost 6, with 10 bases in between. CDR3 region: CASSWTEGEQYF. Written as DNA, the CDR3 is TGTGCCAGCAGCTGGACAGAGGGCGAGCAGTACTTC.

J is TRBJ1-1 and V is TRBV2; D is uncertain. Trimming removed 1 base at V and 9 bases at J, with 15 bases between. CDR3 length: 14 amino acids. From germline, CDR1 is SNHLY and CDR2 FYNNEI. CDR3 sequence (DNA): TGTGCCAGCAGTGAAGAGGATACGGGGTGGCAAGCTTTCTTT. This gives the protein CASSEEDTGWQAFF.

The rearrangement uses TRBV12-3 or TRBV12-4 and TRBJ2-1, with D unresolved. The length of the CDR3 is 16 residues. V lost 7 bases to trimming and J lost 8 bases, with 24 bases between them. Here the CDR3 DNA reads TGTGCCAGCACCTTGTCGGCGAGCTCCCTCATGGATGAGCAGTTCTTC. It specifies CASTLSASSLMDEQFF.

J is TRBJ1-2 and V is TRBV7-6; D remains ambiguous. Trimming stripped 4 bases from V and 6 bases from J, with 15 bases between. Germline V gene data show CDR1 as SGHVS and CDR2 as FNYEAQ. The CDR3 loop spans 14 amino acids. Written as DNA, the CDR3 is TGTGCCAGCAGCTACCCCGTGAAGGGAAATGGCTACACCTTC. This translates into CASSYPVKGNGYTF.

This clonotype was observed a handful of times. The rearrangement uses TRBV9 and TRBJ2-1, with 9 positions matching TRBD2. V shed 0 bases, J shed 8 bases, and the junction held 6 bases outside the gene matches. The germline CDR1 and CDR2 sequences are SGDLS and YYNGEE. This CDR3 region has 15 residues. CDR3 sequence (DNA): TGTGCCAGCAGCGTAGAGGCTAGCGGGGTAGATGAGCAGTTCTTC. Its translation is CASSVEASGVDEQFF.

The genes are TRBV7-6 and TRBJ1-4; tentatively, D is TRBD1 (6 bases). The CDR3 runs to 16 residues. Germline V gene sequence: CDR1 SGHVS, CDR2 FNYEAQ. The V end lost 5 bases, the J end lost 3 bases, and 16 bases lay between the germline ends. The CDR3: CASSRSGGLANEKLFF. The CDR3 bases are TGTGCCAGCAGCCGATCGGGGGGCCTGGCTAATGAAAAACTGTTTTTT.